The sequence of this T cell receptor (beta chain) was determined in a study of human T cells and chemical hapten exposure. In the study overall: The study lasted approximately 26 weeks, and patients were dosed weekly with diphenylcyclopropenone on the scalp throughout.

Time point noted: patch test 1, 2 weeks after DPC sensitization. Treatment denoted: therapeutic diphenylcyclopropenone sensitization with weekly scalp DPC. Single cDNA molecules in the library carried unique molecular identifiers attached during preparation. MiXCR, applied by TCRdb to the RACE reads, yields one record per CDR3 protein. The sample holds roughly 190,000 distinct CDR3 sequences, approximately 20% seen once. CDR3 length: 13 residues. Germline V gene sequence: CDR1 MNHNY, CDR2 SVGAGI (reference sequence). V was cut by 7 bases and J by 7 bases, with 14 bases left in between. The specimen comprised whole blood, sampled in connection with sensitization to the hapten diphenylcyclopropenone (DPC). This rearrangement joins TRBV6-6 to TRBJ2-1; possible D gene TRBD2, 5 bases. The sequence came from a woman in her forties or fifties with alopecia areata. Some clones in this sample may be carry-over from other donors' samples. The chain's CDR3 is CASTFQRGNEQFF. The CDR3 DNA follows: TGTGCCAGCACCTTTCAGAGAGGGAATGAGCAGTTCTTC.